Detailed here is one T cell receptor beta chain. In the original analysis: Reference gene primer amplification yielded estimated nucleated cell counts. Clones were read by immunoSEQ multiplex PCR, and TCRdb kept only the in-frame ones, dropping some. V, J and clone size were drawn from that table, and D and trimming were deduced from the DNA. The profile covers about 380,000 clones, with approximately 90% appearing a single time and approximately 1.2% taken by the ten largest. There are 14 residues in the CDR3. Trimming at V came to 3 bases and at J to 7 bases, leaving 5 bases not matched to a gene. The germline gives CDR1 SNHLY, CDR2 FYNNEI. The record originates from a study of blood T cell repertoires in COVID-19. Participants were aged about 18 to 89 years from around 26 US areas.

The chain carries TRBV2 and TRBJ2-7; 11 nucleotides line up with TRBD2. Input material: PBMCs or T cells enriched from blood (not recorded which). The receptor's source is a woman aged 18 to 35 who had recovered from COVID-19. In nucleotides, the CDR3 is TGTGCCAGCAGTGACGCTAGCGGGGGGAGTGAGCAGTACTTC. It specifies CASSDASGGSEQYF.